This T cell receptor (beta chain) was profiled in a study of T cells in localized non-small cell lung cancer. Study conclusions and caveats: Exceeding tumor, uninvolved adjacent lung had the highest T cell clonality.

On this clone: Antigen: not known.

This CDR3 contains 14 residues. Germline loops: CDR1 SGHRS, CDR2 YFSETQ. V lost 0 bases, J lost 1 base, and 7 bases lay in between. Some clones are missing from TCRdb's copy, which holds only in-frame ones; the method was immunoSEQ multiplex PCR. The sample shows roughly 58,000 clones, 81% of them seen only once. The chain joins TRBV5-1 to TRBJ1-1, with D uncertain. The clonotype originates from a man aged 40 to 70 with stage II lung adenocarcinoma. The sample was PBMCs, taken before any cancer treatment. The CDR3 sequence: CASSLAQTNTEAFF. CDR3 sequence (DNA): TGCGCCAGCAGCTTGGCACAGACGAACACTGAAGCTTTCTTT.